A single sample is the source of the 11 T cell receptor beta chains below, sequenced in a study of shared clonotypes between healthy human individuals. Only in-frame clones appear in the TCRdb table, and some are missing; sequencing was by immunoSEQ multiplex PCR. This table has a few million clones, around 94% appearing once. The sequencing input was naive CD4+ T cells sorted from blood. Subset denoted: CD45RA+ positively selected. Receptors were obtained from a man aged 18 to 29 in good health.

The rearrangement links TRBV4-2 to TRBJ1-6; 8 bases line up with TRBD1. This CDR3 has 17 residues. The germline V gene encodes CDR1 LGHNA and CDR2 YNFKEQ. V lost 5 bases, J lost 6 bases, and 12 bases stayed unmatched. CDR3 in DNA: TGTGCCAGCAGCTTACCGACAGGGGCAACTCCTAATTCACCCCTCCACTTT. It yields the protein CASSLPTGATPNSPLHF.

V is TRBV19 and J is TRBJ1-6, with D perhaps TRBD1 (5 bases). Between the trimmed V and J ends, which lost 3 bases and 0 bases, there was a span of 12 bases. This CDR3 is 17 amino acids long. Germline CDR1 is LNHDA and CDR2 is SQIVND (reference sequence). In DNA form, the CDR3 reads TGTGCCAGTAGTATTGGGAAGGGGAGCTCCTATAATTCACCCCTCCACTTT. This encodes CASSIGKGSSYNSPLHF.

The chain recombines TRBV27 with TRBJ2-7, with 12 bases that match TRBD2. Germline V lookup: CDR1 MNHEY, CDR2 SMNVEV (reference sequence). The V gene end was trimmed by 4 bases and the J gene end by 2 bases; junction bases not matched to a gene: 9. The CDR3 is 17 amino acids. The CDR3 reads CASSSRLAGAITYEQYF. CDR3 nucleotides: TGTGCCAGCAGTTCAAGACTAGCGGGGGCAATAACCTACGAGCAGTACTTC.

V and J are TRBV14 and TRBJ1-1; 9 positions match TRBD1. The germline V gene has CDR1 SGHDN and CDR2 FVKESK. The CDR3 runs 16 residues. The V segment lost 2 bases and the J segment 4 bases; nucleotides outside the gene matches: 8. The CDR3 sequence: CASSQYTWDRVTEAFF. The DNA of the CDR3 is TGTGCCAGCAGCCAATATACATGGGACAGGGTCACTGAAGCTTTCTTT.

The V and J genes are TRBV19 and TRBJ2-5; TRBD1 matches 7 bases. Germline assignment: CDR1 LNHDA and CDR2 SQIVND (reference sequence). CDR3 length: 12 amino acids. V lost 11 bases and J lost 5; bases outside the gene matches: 8. The chain's CDR3 is CAGDQGDETQYF. The CDR3 region has the DNA TGTGCCGGAGACCAGGGGGACGAGACCCAGTACTTC. Combining the CDR3 with reference TRBV19 and TRBJ2-5 gives the whole variable domain DGGITQSPKYLFRKEGQNVTLSCEQNLNHDAMYWYRQDPGQGLRLIYYSQIVNDFQKGDIAEGYSVSREKKESFPLTVTSAQKNPTAFYLCAGDQGDETQYFGPGTRLLVL.

V gene TRBV19 combines with J gene TRBJ2-5; 12 positions agree with TRBD2. V trimming: 5 bases; J trimming: 2 bases; junction bases outside the gene matches: 6. Germline V CDR1 and CDR2: LNHDA, SQIVND (reference sequence). This CDR3 has 16 residues. The CDR3 region is CASSPGLAGRQETQYF. In nucleotides, the CDR3 is TGTGCCAGTAGTCCCGGACTAGCGGGGAGGCAAGAGACCCAGTACTTC.

The V and J genes are TRBV9 and TRBJ1-2; the D gene is possibly TRBD1 (6 bases). Germline CDR1 SGDLS, CDR2 YYNGEE. This CDR3 region has 13 residues. V lost 4 bases, J lost 7 bases, and 14 bases lay in between. The CDR3 sequence is CASSPRTVSGYTF. The CDR3 DNA sequence: TGTGCCAGCAGCCCCCGGACAGTTAGTGGCTACACCTTC.

The chain couples TRBV5-1 to TRBJ2-3; perhaps TRBD1 as D (6 bases). Looked up from germline, CDR1 is SGHRS and CDR2 is YFSETQ. The CDR3 consists of 13 residues. V lost 4 bases and J 6 bases, leaving 12 bases between the germline ends. CDR3: CASSVMGADTQYF. The CDR3 DNA reads as TGCGCCAGCAGCGTAATGGGGGCCGATACGCAGTATTTT.

The chain's CDR3 is CASSSRDRVDYGYTF. As DNA, the CDR3 is TGTGCCAGCAGTTCCCGGGACAGGGTGGACTATGGCTACACCTTC. The chain recombines TRBV6-6 with TRBJ1-2, with 9 bases that match TRBD1. Germline loops: CDR1 MNHNY, CDR2 SVGAGI (reference sequence). The CDR3 is made up of 15 amino acids. V shed 4 bases, J shed 3 bases, and the junction held 6 bases outside the gene matches.

This clone showed up just once. V and J are TRBV5-4 and TRBJ2-1, with 7 bases lining up with TRBD2. The ends lost 5 bases at V and 5 bases at J; junction bases unmatched: 16. This CDR3 has 17 residues. The germline CDR1 and CDR2 sequences are SGHNT and YYREEE (reference sequence). The CDR3 here is CASSRAPSGIGNNEQFF. The CDR3 DNA reads TGTGCCAGCAGTAGAGCGCCAAGCGGGATTGGGAACAATGAGCAGTTCTTC.

The V call is TRBV15, the J call TRBJ2-3; 13 nucleotides align to TRBD2. CDR3 length: 17 amino acids. CDR1 LNHNV and CDR2 YYDKDF come from the germline V gene (reference sequence). V dropped 0 bases and J dropped 6; count of bases not matched to a gene: 6. In nucleotides, the CDR3 is TGTGCCACCAGCAGAGACGGACTAGCGGGGGAGGCGGATACGCAGTATTTT. Protein product: CATSRDGLAGEADTQYF.